The sequence of this TCR beta chain was determined in a study of blood T cell repertoires in COVID-19. The CDR3 has 21 amino acids. Assay used: immunoSEQ multiplex PCR; TCRdb lists only in-frame clones, some missing. The sample lists 230,000 or so clones, roughly 85% occurring once. The receptor comes from a middle-aged woman with acute COVID-19. Sequenced sample: PBMCs or T cells enriched from blood (not recorded which). V usage is TRBV21-1 and J usage is TRBJ2-1; the table's D call TRBD1 went unverified against the DNA. TRBV21-1 is classified as a pseudogene. This CDR3 reads CASSKKGPLGSVRPSYNEQFF. CDR3 DNA sequence: TGTGCCAGCAGCAAAAAGGGGCCCCTCGGCTCGGTCCGTCCCTCCTACAATGAGCAGTTCTTC.